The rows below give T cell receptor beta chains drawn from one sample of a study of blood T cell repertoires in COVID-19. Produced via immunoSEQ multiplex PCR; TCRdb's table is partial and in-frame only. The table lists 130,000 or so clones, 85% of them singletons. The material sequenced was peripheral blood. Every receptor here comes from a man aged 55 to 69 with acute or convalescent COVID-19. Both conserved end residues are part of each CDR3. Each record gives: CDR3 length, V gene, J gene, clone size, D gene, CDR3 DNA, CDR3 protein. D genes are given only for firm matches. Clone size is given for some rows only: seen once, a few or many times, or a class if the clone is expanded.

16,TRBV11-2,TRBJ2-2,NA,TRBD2,TGTGCCAGCAGCTTCAAAGCGGGAAGGAACACCGGGGAGCTGTTTTTT,CASSFKAGRNTGELFF
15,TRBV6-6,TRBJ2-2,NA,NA,TGTGCCAGCAGCCTACCTCAGGGGAGAGGCGGGGAGCTGTTTTTT,CASSLPQGRGGELFF
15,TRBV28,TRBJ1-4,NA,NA,TGTGCCAGCAGTCCCGACGCGGGACGGTATGAAAAACTGTTTTTT,CASSPDAGRYEKLFF
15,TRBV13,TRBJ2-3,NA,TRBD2,TGTGCCAGCAGCTTCGGACTAGCGGGAGAGGATACGCAGTATTTT,CASSFGLAGEDTQYF
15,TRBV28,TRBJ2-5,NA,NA,TGTGCCAGCAGTTTAGGTCTAGGTGCCGGGGAGACCCAGTACTTC,CASSLGLGAGETQYF
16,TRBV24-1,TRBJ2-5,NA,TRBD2,TGTGCCACCAGTGATCGGGGAGGGGACGGTCAAGAGACCCAGTACTTC,CATSDRGGDGQETQYF
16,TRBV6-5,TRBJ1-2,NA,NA,TGTGCCAGCAGTTACTCGACGCTCGGCAGGGACTATGGCTACACCTTC,CASSYSTLGRDYGYTF
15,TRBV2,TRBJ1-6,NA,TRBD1,TGTGCCAGCAGTGAACACAGGGGGGATAATTCACCCCTCCACTTT,CASSEHRGDNSPLHF
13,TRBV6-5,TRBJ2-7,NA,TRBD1,TGTGCCAGCAGTATCCGGACAGGGAACGAGCAGTACTTC,CASSIRTGNEQYF
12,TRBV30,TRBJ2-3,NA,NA,TGTGCCTGGGAGACCGGGACAGATACGCAGTATTTT,CAWETGTDTQYF
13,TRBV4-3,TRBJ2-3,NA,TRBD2,TGCGCCAGCAGCCAGGGGCGGGAGGATACGCAGTATTTT,CASSQGREDTQYF
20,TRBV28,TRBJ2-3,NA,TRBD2,TGTGCCAGCAGTTTTACTATTAAGCGGGAGGGTCCCCTGGCACCAGATACGCAGTATTTT,CASSFTIKREGPLAPDTQYF
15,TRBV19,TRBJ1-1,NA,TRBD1,TGTGCCAGTAGTAGGGACAGACTCATGAACACTGAAGCTTTCTTT,CASSRDRLMNTEAFF
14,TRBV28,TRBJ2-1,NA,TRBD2,TGTGCCACCGAGCGGGAGGCCCTTTACAATGAGCAGTTCTTC,CATEREALYNEQFF
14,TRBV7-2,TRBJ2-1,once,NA,TGTGCCGGGGGGACAGACCCCTCCTACAATGAGCAGTTCTTC,CAGGTDPSYNEQFF
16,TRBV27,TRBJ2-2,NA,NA,TGTGCCAGCAGTTTCCGGGACTTTTCGAACACCGGGGAGCTGTTTTTT,CASSFRDFSNTGELFF
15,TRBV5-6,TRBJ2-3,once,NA,TGTGCCAGCAGCTTGGATGCAGGGAATGGAGATACGCAGTATTTT,CASSLDAGNGDTQYF
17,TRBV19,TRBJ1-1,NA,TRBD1,TGTGCCGTCTGGGGACCGGGACAGGGAGTGGGTTACACTGAAGCTTTCTTT,CAVWGPGQGVGYTEAFF
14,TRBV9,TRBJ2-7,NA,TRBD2,TGTGCCAGCAGCGTAGTAGCGGGAGGCTACGAGCAGTACTTC,CASSVVAGGYEQYF
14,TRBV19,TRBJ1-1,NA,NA,TGTGCCAGCAGAGAGTGGAGGAGGGACACTGAAGCTTTCTTT,CASREWRRDTEAFF
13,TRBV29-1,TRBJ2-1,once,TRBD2,TGCAGCATATCTAGCGGAGCCTCAGAGGAGCAGTTCTTC,CSISSGASEEQFF
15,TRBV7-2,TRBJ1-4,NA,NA,TGTGCCAGCAGCTCCGGGGGAGGAAACAGGGAAAAACTGTTTTTT,CASSSGGGNREKLFF
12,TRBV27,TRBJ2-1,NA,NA,TGTGCCAGCAGTTTAGGTGGAGGTGAGCAGTTCTTC,CASSLGGGEQFF
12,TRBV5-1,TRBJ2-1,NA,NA,TGCGCCAGCAGCTTTCGGGGGAATGAGCAGTTCTTC,CASSFRGNEQFF
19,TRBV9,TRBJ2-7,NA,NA,TGTGCCAGCAGCGTACCCACCTCGACTAGTGGAGGATCTGGAGACGAGCAGTACTTC,CASSVPTSTSGGSGDEQYF
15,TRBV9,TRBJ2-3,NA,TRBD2,TGTGCCAGCAGCCTGAGCGGGAGGCACCATGATACGCAGTATTTT,CASSLSGRHHDTQYF
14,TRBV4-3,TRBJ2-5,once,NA,TGCGCCAGCAGCCAAGATCCCCTGAGTGAGACCCAGTACTTC,CASSQDPLSETQYF
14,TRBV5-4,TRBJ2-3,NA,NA,TGTGCCAGCAGCCTGCCCAGGGTAAAAGATACGCAGTATTTT,CASSLPRVKDTQYF
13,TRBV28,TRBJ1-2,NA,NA,TGTGCCAGCAGTTTACAGGGTAGATATGGCTACACCTTC,CASSLQGRYGYTF
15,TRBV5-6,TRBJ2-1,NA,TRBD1,TGTGCCAGCAGCTTGGTTACAGGGGGCCACAATGAGCAGTTCTTC,CASSLVTGGHNEQFF
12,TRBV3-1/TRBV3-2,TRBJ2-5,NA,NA,TGTGCCAGCAGCCTTCTAGAAGAGACCCAGTACTTC,CASSLLEETQYF
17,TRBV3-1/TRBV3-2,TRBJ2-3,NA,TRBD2,TGTGCCAGCAGCCAAGCCCTTATGGGGGAGGGGACAGATACGCAGTATTTT,CASSQALMGEGTDTQYF
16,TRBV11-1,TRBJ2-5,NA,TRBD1,TGTGCCAGCAGCTCTACCCTGGGGACAGGGCAAGAGACCCAGTACTTC,CASSSTLGTGQETQYF
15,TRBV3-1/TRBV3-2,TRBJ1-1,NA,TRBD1,TGTGCCAGCAGCTCCGGGACAGGGGGAACCACTGAAGCTTTCTTT,CASSSGTGGTTEAFF
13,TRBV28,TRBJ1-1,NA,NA,TGTGCCAGCAGTCTTGCTAAACAGGGTAAAGCTTTCTTT,CASSLAKQGKAFF
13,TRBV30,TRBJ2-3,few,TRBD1,TGTGCCTGGGACCAGGGGGGCACAGATACGCAGTATTTT,CAWDQGGTDTQYF
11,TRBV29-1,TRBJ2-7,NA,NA,TGCAGCGGTGATGTCCACGGCGAGCAGTACTTC,CSGDVHGEQYF
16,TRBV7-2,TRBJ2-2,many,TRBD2,TGTGCCAGCAGTCCATGGGCTAGCGGGAACACCGGGGAGCTGTTTTTT,CASSPWASGNTGELFF
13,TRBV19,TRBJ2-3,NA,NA,TGTGCCAGTAGTCCTGATTACTCAGATACGCAGTATTTT,CASSPDYSDTQYF
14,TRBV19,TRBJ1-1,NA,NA,TGTGCCAGTAGTACCCGGGTCCAGAACACTGAAGCTTTCTTT,CASSTRVQNTEAFF
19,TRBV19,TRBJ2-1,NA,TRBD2,TGTGCCAGTAGTTCCTCGATACCGGGACTAGCGGGAAGGGACAATGAGCAGTTCTTC,CASSSSIPGLAGRDNEQFF
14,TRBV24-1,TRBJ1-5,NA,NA,TGTGCCACCAGTGAGTCAGGGAGCAATCAGCCCCAGCATTTT,CATSESGSNQPQHF
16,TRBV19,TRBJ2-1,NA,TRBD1,TGTGCCAGTAGTATAGGGGACAGGGGTCCCTACAATGAGCAGTTCTTC,CASSIGDRGPYNEQFF
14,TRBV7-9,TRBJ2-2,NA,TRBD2,TGTGCCAGCGGTAGCGGGGAAGGGACCGGGGAGCTGTTTTTT,CASGSGEGTGELFF
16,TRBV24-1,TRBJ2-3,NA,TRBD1,TGTGCCACCAGTGATCGGACAGGGGGTATAGCAGATACGCAGTATTTT,CATSDRTGGIADTQYF
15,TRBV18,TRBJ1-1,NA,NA,TGTGCCAGCTCACCAAACCCCCCAGGGCGAACTGAAGCTTTCTTT,CASSPNPPGRTEAFF
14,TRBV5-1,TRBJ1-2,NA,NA,TGCGCCAGCAGCTTGGATTTGGAGGGCTATGGCTACACCTTC,CASSLDLEGYGYTF
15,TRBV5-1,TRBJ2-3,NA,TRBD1,TGCGCCAGCAGCAACGGACAGGGGGGCACAGATACGCAGTATTTT,CASSNGQGGTDTQYF
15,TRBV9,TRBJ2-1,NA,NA,TGTGCCAGCAGCGTAGATACGGGGGTCTACAATGAGCAGTTCTTC,CASSVDTGVYNEQFF
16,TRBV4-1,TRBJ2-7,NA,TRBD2,TGCGCCAGCAGCCAAGGGGCGGGAGAGATTCTCGACGAGCAGTACTTC,CASSQGAGEILDEQYF
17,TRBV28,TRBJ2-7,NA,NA,TGTGCCAGCAGGGTAGCCTACAGGGCCTTTTCGTCGTACGAGCAGTACTTC,CASRVAYRAFSSYEQYF
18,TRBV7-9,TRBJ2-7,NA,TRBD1,TGTGCCAGCAGCCGGGGACAGGGGACGACCGGGACGCGTTACGAGCAGTACTTC,CASSRGQGTTGTRYEQYF
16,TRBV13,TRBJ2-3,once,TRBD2,TGTGCCAGCAGCTTAAGACTAGCGGGGAACACAGATACGCAGTATTTT,CASSLRLAGNTDTQYF